This T cell receptor beta chain was captured in a study of regulatory T cells in long-lasting Graves disease listed by TCRdb under 2021. General notes on the study: Antithyroid drugs had been taken for less than 3 months by newly diagnosed Graves' disease patients. This study used TCR sequencing and RNA sequencing of peripheral blood to compare persistent Graves' disease patients against newly diagnosed Graves' disease patients. A total of around 35 samples underwent TCR sequencing: about 13 from persistent and roughly 20 from newly diagnosed Graves' disease patients. The study took place in China and was registered as a clinical trial. Beyond this particular receptor, the publication reports: Sequencing and analysis were restricted to the TCR beta chain. Peripheral blood alone was examined, since thyroid tissue, which constituted the primary lesion, could not be accessed. Patients with persistent disease shared more public clonotypes (about 2,500) than newly diagnosed patients did (about 1,000). Persistent Graves' disease patients showed lower TCR Shannon entropy and fewer highly expanded clones than newly diagnosed patients, suggesting clonal expansion. The authors acknowledged the small sample size as a limitation that may reduce accuracy.

Remarks on this clonotype: There is no known antigen for this receptor. No base-level quality is on record; no much larger clone is a single base apart.

The time point label on this specimen signifies: newly diagnosed GD, antithyroid drugs for less than 3 months. RNA was extracted from PBMCs in TRIzol for both TCR sequencing and RNA sequencing. The diagnosis of Graves' disease followed American Thyroid Association guidelines. The patients came from an endocrinology department in Xi'an, China. Each patient gave approximately 9.7 milliliters of peripheral blood, collected in an EDTA anticoagulant tube. Ficoll Paque Plus density gradient separation was used to isolate PBMCs, and no further T cell sorting was performed. An Agilent 2100 Bioanalyzer and agarose gel were used to assess RNA quality, and a NanoDrop 2000 was used to measure RNA concentration. The library relied on multiplex PCR. The sequencer was an Illumina HiSeq 4000. TCR beta libraries were built with iRepertoire HTBI primers and Arm-PCR amplification of CDR3 regions. Before sequencing, the PCR products went through gel purification. Under the source paper's analysis protocol: A total of 60 to 80 TRBV and approximately 15 TRBJ segments were identified across samples and were used for gene usage analysis of CDR3 amino acid clonotypes. COPE and FqMerger were used to merge filtered high-quality paired reads into contigs. BLAST was used to align contigs to the IMGT TRBV, TRBD and TRBJ reference genes, and CDR3 was defined following IMGT. Any clonotype with a frequency above 0.1% was classified as a highly expanded clone. Repertoire diversity was measured by Shannon entropy, and V-J evenness by the Gini coefficient. A clonotype found in more than one individual was treated as public. TCRdb itself trimmed the public reads at Q25 with fastp, ran MiXCR and retained productive beta chains. Each entry merges the rows of one CDR3 protein and shows their most common DNA and genes. The V and J calls follow TCRdb's processing rather than the paper's. Counted in this sample were over 350,000 distinct CDR3 sequences; about 15% of them appeared once. Under 9% of the sample goes to the ten largest clones.

These same data were also listed under a study on T cells in Graves' hyperthyroidism and ophthalmopathy. The second study's paper adds: Stable Graves' hyperthyroidism was defined as no progression to ophthalmopathy during 18 months of follow-up. Hyperthyroidism patients were newly diagnosed, had a disease duration of under 2 months, and were aged 18 to 65 years. Patients with uncontrolled infections, other autoimmune diseases, pregnancy or lactation were excluded. Clinical symptoms, serum thyroxine and TRAb, thyroid ultrasound, and orbital computed tomography formed the basis for the diagnoses. For the first round of RT-PCR on the TCR CDR3, the HTBI primer set was used together with the Qiagen OneStep RT-PCR kit. Most expanded thyroid clonotypes (frequency above 0.001) were also found in blood, which suggests that blood repertoires may mirror thyroid immune responses. In cross-validation, a model built on a 13 V-J signature told ophthalmopathy apart from stable hyperthyroidism with about 90% sensitivity and about 81% specificity, and in testing the same model reached 80%/75%. In validation, progression to ophthalmopathy was predicted by the model with 55% to 71% sensitivity and approximately 78% specificity, a median of around 6.5 months before onset. To identify TCR V-J signatures that set the groups apart, the researchers used a discovery cohort of 90 to 100 patients, made up of around 42 with Graves' ophthalmopathy and about 55 with stable Graves' hyperthyroidism. An independent validation cohort of 18 to 20 hyperthyroidism patients and some 15 patients who later progressed to ophthalmopathy tested prospective prediction of ophthalmopathy. The roughly 100 discovery patients were divided at random into training and test sets in a 7:3 ratio. Thyroid tissue and blood T-cell repertoires from six Graves' hyperthyroidism patients were also compared in the study. After sampling, hyperthyroidism patients received methimazole starting at 30 mg daily, and ophthalmopathy patients received high-dose intravenous methylprednisolone. The libraries were constructed in a second round of multiplex PCR and then size-selected and purified. Libraries were sequenced paired-end with 100 bp reads on an Illumina HiSeq2000. SOAPnuke was used to process the raw data, with reads discarded if the reads contained adapters or uncalled bases, had a mean Phred below 15, or lacked an exact constant-primer or identifier match. COPE v1.2.5 was used to merge high-quality paired reads, and clonotypes were defined as unique nucleotide sequences. MiTCR v1.1 was used to align the clonotypes against IMGT TRBV, TRBD and TRBJ reference segments. The analysis included only V-J combinations with a frequency above 0.0001, which together covered 99% to 99.2% of the repertoires. The TCS score was defined as F50 (clonal expansion) divided by E x V (chaos), with BLOSUM62-based TCRdist calculated between CDR3 peptides within each V-J. Welch's t-statistics and random forest reduced roughly 530 V-J features to 10 to 15, which were used in a naive Bayes classifier (R e1071). Sample size was not statistically predetermined, and blinding of investigators to group allocation was not performed. The paper reports TCR Vbeta CDR3 sequencing of some 140 peripheral blood samples: around 41 ophthalmopathy, around 80 hyperthyroidism and around 17 progressor patients.

This TCR was sampled from a woman between 40 and 50 years old with Graves disease. Donor details come from another sample of the same person, matched by shared clones. The sample in question was peripheral blood mononuclear cells (PBMCs), obtained at new diagnosis, from a patient treated with antithyroid drugs.

CDR3 sequence: CASSDGQETYNEQFF. The DNA is as follows: TGTGCCAGCAGCGACGGACAGGAAACCTACAATGAGCAGTTCTTC. The sequence is built from TRBV7-9 and TRBJ2-1, and 7 junctional nucleotides match TRBD1. The CDR3 runs 15 amino acids, cysteine and phenylalanine included. Of all the DNA, just the CDR3 is kept, 45 bases in frame from base 1. CDR1 and CDR2, per the germline V gene (reference sequence), are SEHNR and FQNEAQ. The germline V end is reduced by 5 bases and the J end by 2 bases; junction bases left unmatched: 6.